Listed here is a single TCR beta chain. No cognate antigen has been identified for it. No clone much larger than this one lies a single base away; base qualities are absent. TCRbeta CDR3 regions were amplified from genomic DNA by means of the immunoSEQ Assay, a bias-controlled multiplex PCR. As for the original processing: Nucleated cell counts per sample were estimated from amplification of reference gene primers within the assay. To quantify the absolute abundance of each unique TCRbeta CDR3 rearrangement, sequence reads were collapsed and filtered. For each sample, productive Simpson clonality was calculated by taking the square root of Simpson's diversity index across productive rearrangements. The table was pulled from immuneACCESS by TCRdb, which kept in-frame rearrangements only. Such tables lose some clones; where checked, under half of the loss comes from unresolved V genes, and the rest has no known cause. V and J calls and clone size are those listed in that table; D and trimming were worked out from the DNA. This sample comprises 300,000 to 400,000 clones, about 91% of them detected only once. The ten top clones hold just over 9.5% of the sample.

This specimen comes from a study of blood T cell repertoires in COVID-19 (dated by TCRdb to the early 2020s). A note on the overall study: The collaborator samples originated in the United States, Italy and Spain and spanned the acute and convalescent phases of COVID-19. The material from the prospective study consisted of cDNA or gDNA derived from T cells, B-cell-depleted T cells, or PBMCs. Subjects who had been exposed to COVID-19, were actively infected with it, or had recovered from it provided the deeply sampled blood TCRbeta repertoires that made up the dataset. A freely available public database, intended as a resource for researchers studying the immune response to SARS-CoV-2, is where the repertoires were released. The samples were drawn from two sources: the first 160 participants of the ongoing ImmuneRACE study, and approximately 1,300 subjects contributed by 6 global collaborators. The sample metadata nearly always contained a de-identified subject ID, COVID-19 status, age in years and sex. Where HLA class I and class II types were available, the types were taken from metadata supplied by the sample provider, not from assay-based typing.

In Seattle, one collaborating source enrolled patients while the infection was active and tracked those patients longitudinally over the course of disease. Each collaborating institution followed its own protocols to collect whole blood in K2EDTA tubes. For TCRbeta analysis, collaborators shipped samples as frozen whole blood, isolated PBMCs, or DNA extracted from either of those sample types. CDR1 and CDR2 are read off the germline V gene (reference sequence) as SSHAT and FNYEAQ. V loses 5 bases of germline sequence and J loses 0 bases, and the interval between the two ends is 7 bases. Reading from cysteine to phenylalanine, the CDR3 counts 13 amino acids. Solely the CDR3 DNA is kept, with 39 bases framed from the first base. Overall study results and their limits: The quantity of clinical and demographic metadata differed by source and by participant and was supplied without curation.

The receptor was isolated from a man in his thirties or forties with COVID-19, enrolled during active disease. The rearranged segments are TRBV7-7 and TRBJ2-5; the D gene remains uncertain. Sequenced material: peripheral blood. The DNA sequence is TGTGCCAGCAGCCTAATACACCAAGAGACCCAGTACTTC. It codes for CASSLIHQETQYF.